These T cell receptor beta chains were read from a single sample in a study of regulatory T cells in long-lasting Graves disease. Via MiXCR, TCRdb re-called the multiplex PCR reads, giving one row per CDR3 protein. The data contain about 610,000 distinct CDR3 sequences, about 16% of them singletons. This sample also belongs to another study, concerning T cells in Graves' hyperthyroidism and ophthalmopathy.

Sequences were derived from peripheral blood mononuclear cells (PBMCs), sampled at new diagnosis, from a patient treated with antithyroid drugs. The receptors originated from a man between 18 and 29 years old with Graves disease. Each CDR3 is given with its conserved first and last residue. The order of the fields is V gene, CDR3 protein.

V gene: TRBV20-1
CDR3 protein: CSADPGLVRTDTQYF

V gene: TRBV2
CDR3 protein: CASSSGPLREQYF

V gene: TRBV19
CDR3 protein: CASSIAGAETYEQYF

V gene: TRBV28
CDR3 protein: CASSFSRDIVYPGELFF

V gene: TRBV10-3
CDR3 protein: CAISRTGTGLNNGQFF

V gene: TRBV27
CDR3 protein: CASSLLGDRVVYEQYF

V gene: TRBV3-1
CDR3 protein: CASSQASVGGDSPLHF

V gene: TRBV5-1
CDR3 protein: CASSTDSLGVEQYF

V gene: TRBV10-3
CDR3 protein: CAIRDRVMNEQFF

V gene: TRBV5-1
CDR3 protein: CASSLRGSGWNEQFF

V gene: TRBV25-1
CDR3 protein: CASSGGLNGYTF

V gene: TRBV12-3/TRBV12-4
CDR3 protein: CASSLRGAEDGYTF

V gene: TRBV5-1
CDR3 protein: CASSPASGISYNEQFF

V gene: TRBV11-3
CDR3 protein: CASSLGTGRAGELFF

V gene: TRBV2
CDR3 protein: CASSRLASSYEQYF

V gene: TRBV5-1
CDR3 protein: CASRDLREFYGYTF

V gene: TRBV10-3
CDR3 protein: CAISRGNEQFF

V gene: TRBV7-8
CDR3 protein: CASSLAGAYSGNTIYF

V gene: TRBV6-1
CDR3 protein: CASSVEGSLPQHF

V gene: TRBV29-1
CDR3 protein: CSVGTDSYEQYF

V gene: TRBV18
CDR3 protein: CASSPGGSTYEQYF

V gene: TRBV11-3
CDR3 protein: CASSLRLSSYNEQFF

V gene: TRBV29-1
CDR3 protein: CSARLGLEGSYEQYF

V gene: TRBV19
CDR3 protein: CASSKAGKGTYEQYF

V gene: TRBV11-2
CDR3 protein: CASSFPLPGSRGLNEQFF

V gene: TRBV3-1
CDR3 protein: CASSQGLASTDTQYF

V gene: TRBV5-1
CDR3 protein: CASSSDPGVVNGELFF

V gene: TRBV30
CDR3 protein: CAWSAGRDTQYF

V gene: TRBV20-1
CDR3 protein: CSASPRLAVYEQYF

V gene: TRBV6-1
CDR3 protein: CASDPRELGDTQYF

V gene: TRBV18
CDR3 protein: CASSHRTSGYEQYF

V gene: TRBV5-8
CDR3 protein: CASTHLPLERQETQYF

V gene: TRBV25-1
CDR3 protein: CANQRDIHYGYTF

V gene: TRBV7-9
CDR3 protein: CATPNPSTNEKLFF

V gene: TRBV11-3
CDR3 protein: CASSLGGLAGEIYNEQFF

V gene: TRBV5-6
CDR3 protein: CASSRLDRGLGQPQHF

V gene: TRBV19
CDR3 protein: CASRPFAGSYEQYF

V gene: TRBV4-1
CDR3 protein: CASSQRESSYNEQFF

V gene: TRBV10-3
CDR3 protein: CAISEIAADEKLFF

V gene: TRBV6-2/TRBV6-3
CDR3 protein: CASSYTAGGVSGELFF

V gene: TRBV11-2
CDR3 protein: CASSLAPREGDEQFF

V gene: TRBV18
CDR3 protein: CASSPSRVSYEQYF

V gene: TRBV7-3
CDR3 protein: CASSLLGRATDTQYF

V gene: TRBV20-1
CDR3 protein: CSATSGVGEQYF

V gene: TRBV11-3
CDR3 protein: CASSPGTDLSYEQYF